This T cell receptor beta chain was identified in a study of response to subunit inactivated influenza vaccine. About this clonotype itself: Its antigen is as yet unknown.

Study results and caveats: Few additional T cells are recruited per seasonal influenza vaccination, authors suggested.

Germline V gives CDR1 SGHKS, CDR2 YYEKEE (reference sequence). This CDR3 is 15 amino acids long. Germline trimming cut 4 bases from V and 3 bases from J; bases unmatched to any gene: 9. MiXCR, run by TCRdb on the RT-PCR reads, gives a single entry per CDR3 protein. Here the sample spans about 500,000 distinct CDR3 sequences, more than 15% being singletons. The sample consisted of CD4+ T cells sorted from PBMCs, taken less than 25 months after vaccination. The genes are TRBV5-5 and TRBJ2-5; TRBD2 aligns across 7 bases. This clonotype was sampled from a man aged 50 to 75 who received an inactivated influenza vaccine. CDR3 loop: CASSPSGVGKETQYF. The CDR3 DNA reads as TGTGCCAGCAGCCCCAGCGGGGTGGGAAAAGAGACCCAGTACTTC.